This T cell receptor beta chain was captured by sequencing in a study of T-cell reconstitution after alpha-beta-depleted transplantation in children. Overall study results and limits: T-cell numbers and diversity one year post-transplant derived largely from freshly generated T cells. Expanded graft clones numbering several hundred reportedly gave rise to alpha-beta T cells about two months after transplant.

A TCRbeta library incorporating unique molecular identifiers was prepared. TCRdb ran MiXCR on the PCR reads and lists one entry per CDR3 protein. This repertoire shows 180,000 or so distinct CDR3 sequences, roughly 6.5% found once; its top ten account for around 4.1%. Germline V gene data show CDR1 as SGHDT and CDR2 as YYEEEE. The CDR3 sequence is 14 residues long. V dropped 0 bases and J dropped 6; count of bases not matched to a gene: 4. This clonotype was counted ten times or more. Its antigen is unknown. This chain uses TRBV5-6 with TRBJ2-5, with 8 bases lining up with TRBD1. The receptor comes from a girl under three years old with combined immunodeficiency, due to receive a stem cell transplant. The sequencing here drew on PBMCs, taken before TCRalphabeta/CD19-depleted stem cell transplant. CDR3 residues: CASSLGTGMKTQYF. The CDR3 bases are TGTGCCAGCAGCTTGGGGACAGGGATGAAGACCCAGTACTTC.